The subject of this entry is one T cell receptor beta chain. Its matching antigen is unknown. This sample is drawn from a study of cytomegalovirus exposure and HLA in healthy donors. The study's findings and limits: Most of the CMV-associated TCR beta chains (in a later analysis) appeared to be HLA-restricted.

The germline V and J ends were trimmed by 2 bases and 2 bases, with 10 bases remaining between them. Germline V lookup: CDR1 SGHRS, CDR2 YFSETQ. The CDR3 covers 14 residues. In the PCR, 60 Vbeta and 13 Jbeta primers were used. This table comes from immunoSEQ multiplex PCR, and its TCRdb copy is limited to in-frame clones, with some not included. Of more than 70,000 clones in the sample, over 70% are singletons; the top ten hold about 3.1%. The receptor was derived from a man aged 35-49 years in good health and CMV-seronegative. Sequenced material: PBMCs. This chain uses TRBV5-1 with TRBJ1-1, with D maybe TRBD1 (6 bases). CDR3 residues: CASSFAGANTEAFF. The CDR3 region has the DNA TGCGCCAGCAGCTTCGCAGGGGCAAACACTGAAGCTTTCTTT.